Sequencing of this T cell receptor (beta chain) was carried out in a study of blood T cell repertoires in COVID-19. CDR3 length: 14 residues. Unmatched junction bases numbered 3, after V lost 4 bases and J lost 4 bases. CDR1 is SGHDT and CDR2 is YYEEEE in the germline V gene. The count of this clone is one. Under the authors' procedure: For nucleated cells, counts were estimated from reference gene primer amplification. TCRdb keeps only in-frame clones here, not all; method: immunoSEQ multiplex PCR. Clonal size and the V and J genes are those of that table, whereas D and trimming came from the DNA. The sample consists of about 300,000 clones, 75% to 90% of them appearing once.

This TCR was recovered from a woman aged 45-59 years who had recovered from COVID-19. The source material was PBMCs or T cells enriched from blood (not recorded which). The V and J genes are TRBV5-6 and TRBJ1-2; 11 nucleotides match TRBD1. The CDR3 nucleotides are TGTGCCAGCAGCCGGACAGGGGGCGTCTATGGCTACACCTTC. It encodes CASSRTGGVYGYTF.